This T cell receptor beta chain was recorded in a study of technical replicates of blood from a handful of donors. Germline V lookup: CDR1 SEHNR, CDR2 FQNEAQ (reference sequence). The CDR3 sequence is 19 residues long. Trimming stripped 5 bases from V and 7 bases from J, with 27 bases between. The repertoire was sequenced with immunoSEQ multiplex PCR; TCRdb's copy has only in-frame clones and lacks some. The sample carries 80,000 or so clones, 96% recorded once. The count of this clone is one. The material sequenced was T cells isolated from PBMCs. The chain recombines TRBV7-9 with TRBJ1-6; D might be TRBD1 (6 bases). This sequence was found in a human donor in good health. CDR3 nucleotides: TGTGCCAGCAGCCAGTCATACTCGACTACGGGAGGGGGGAATTCACCCCTCCACTTT. Translated: CASSQSYSTTGGGNSPLHF.